These 24 T cell receptor beta chains came from one sample sequenced in a study. TCRdb called the 5' RACE reads again in MiXCR, with one record for every CDR3 protein. The table lists about 50,000 distinct CDR3 sequences, roughly 30% of them singletons. Sequencing input: naive CD4+ T cells sorted from blood. Described subset: naive CD4+ T cells, CD4+CD45RA+CD25-. The receptors shown here come from a female donor with breast cancer.

This clonotype was recorded many times. This rearrangement joins TRBV27 to TRBJ2-7; the D is unclear. Trimming took off 3 bases at V and 1 base at J, with 7 bases between the two ends. Germline V gene data show CDR1 as MNHEY and CDR2 as SMNVEV (reference sequence). There are 13 residues in the CDR3. The CDR3 nucleotides read TGTGCCAGCAGTTTGGCGGCATCCTACGAGCAGTACTTC. It is translated as CASSLAASYEQYF.

The V call is TRBV4-2, the J call TRBJ2-3; 7 nucleotides line up with TRBD2. This CDR3 has 16 residues. Germline CDR1 reads LGHNA; CDR2 reads YNFKEQ. J lost 4 bases, V lost 4 bases, and 11 bases had no gene match. CDR3 amino acids: CASSPTAGSGSDTQYF. The CDR3 DNA follows: TGTGCCAGCAGCCCAACAGCGGGATCTGGTTCAGATACGCAGTATTTT.

This clonotype was recorded many times. CDR3 DNA sequence: TGCGCCAGCAGCCCCGTGGGGAGCGGGAAAAACATTCAGTACTTC. Amino acid sequence: CASSPVGSGKNIQYF. The rearrangement joins TRBV4-1 to TRBJ2-4; D is possibly TRBD2 (6 bases). Germline-derived CDR1 and CDR2 are MGHRA and YSYEKL. The CDR3 is made up of 15 amino acids. Trimming took 4 bases from V and 4 from J, leaving 14 bases between them.

In this sample, this clonotype turned up a few times. The rearrangement joins TRBV18 to TRBJ2-5; D possibly corresponds to TRBD1 (5 bases). Germline values: CDR1 KGHSH, CDR2 LQKENI. The CDR3 is made up of 13 amino acids. The germline V and J ends were trimmed by 6 bases and 3 bases, with 11 bases remaining between them. The CDR3 loop reads CASSTVTEETQYF. The CDR3 coding sequence is TGTGCCAGCTCGACAGTAACGGAAGAGACCCAGTACTTC.

In this sample, this clonotype turned up a few times. The chain recombines TRBV7-8 with TRBJ2-3; D ambiguous. Deletions cut 0 bases from V and 11 bases from J, with 15 bases between. From germline, CDR1 is SGHVS and CDR2 FQNEAQ. This CDR3 is built from 14 residues. CDR3 protein: CASSLAGSSYGQYF. Written as DNA, the CDR3 is TGTGCCAGCAGCTTAGCCGGTTCTAGTTATGGGCAGTATTTT.

This clonotype was found once. V and J are TRBV4-2 and TRBJ2-3, with D unclear. Germline V gene sequence: CDR1 LGHNA, CDR2 YNFKEQ. Trimming stripped 2 bases from V and 2 bases from J, with 5 bases between. This CDR3 has 13 amino acids. CDR3 residues: CASSQRVTDTQYF. The CDR3 bases are TGTGCCAGCAGCCAACGGGTCACAGATACGCAGTATTTT.

The rearrangement uses TRBV20-1 and TRBJ2-3; 7 bases are shared with TRBD2. J was trimmed by 4 bases and V by 6 bases; bases with no gene match: 13. Per the germline V gene, CDR1 is DFQATT and CDR2 is SNEGSKA (reference sequence). The CDR3 covers 15 residues. CDR3 sequence (DNA): TGCAGTGCCCCGCAGCGGGGCACCAGCGCAGATACGCAGTATTTT. As protein: CSAPQRGTSADTQYF.

The chain combines TRBV18 with TRBJ1-1; D uncertain. CDR1 and CDR2 (germline): KGHSH, LQKENI. This CDR3 has 11 residues. V gave up 6 bases and J gave up 2 bases, with 4 bases separating them. The CDR3 DNA sequence: TGTGCCAGCTCTCTAAACACTGAAGCTTTCTTT. Translation gives CASSLNTEAFF.

The gene calls are TRBV25-1 and TRBJ1-6; D not resolved. The germline gives CDR1 MGHDK, CDR2 SYGVNS. V was shortened by 3 bases and J by 7 bases, with 10 bases between the two germline ends. The CDR3 consists of 14 residues. The CDR3 coding sequence is TGTGCCAGCAGTGAGGGCTCGCGGAATTCACCCCTCCACTTT. Protein product: CASSEGSRNSPLHF.

This clonotype was counted between two and nine times. The chain has TRBV5-1 and TRBJ2-3, with D possibly matching TRBD1 (6 bases). Trimming cost V 4 bases and J 2 bases, with 11 bases left between them. This CDR3 is 14 amino acids long. Germline V gives CDR1 SGHRS, CDR2 YFSETQ. The CDR3 sequence is CASSPGHDTDTQYF. The DNA of the CDR3 is TGCGCCAGCAGCCCGGGACACGACACAGATACGCAGTATTTT. Together with reference TRBV5-1 and TRBJ2-3, the CDR3 gives the full variable domain: KAGVTQTPRYLIKTRGQQVTLSCSPISGHRSVSWYQQTPGQGLQFLFEYFSETQRNKGNFPGRFSGRQFSNSRSEMNVSTLELGDSALYLCASSPGHDTDTQYFGPGTRLTVL.

Regarding this clonotype: The junction does not match germline at one end; this may be a read error. The CDR3 nucleotides are TGTGCCAGCAGCACAGCGGATATGCAGTATTTT. Translation gives CASSTADMQYF. The V call is TRBV12-3 or TRBV12-4, the J call TRBJ2-3, with D perhaps TRBD2 (5 bases). This CDR3 has 11 amino acids.

This clonotype was counted at least ten times. The gene calls are TRBV6-5 and TRBJ1-1, with D perhaps matching TRBD1 (5 bases). Trimming took off 4 bases at V and 4 bases at J, with 16 bases between the two ends. The CDR3 is made up of 15 amino acids. Looked up from germline, CDR1 is MNHEY and CDR2 is SVGAGI. The CDR3 DNA reads TGTGCCAGCAGTTCCCGTTCAGTTGGGGGCACTGAAGCTTTCTTT. Translation gives CASSSRSVGGTEAFF.

Details on this clonotype: The junction and the germline gene differ at one end; a read error may be behind it. DNA of the CDR3: TGTGACAGCAGCACTGGGATAGGGGGCGCTGGCTACACCTTC. As protein: CDSSTGIGGAGYTF. The chain is built from TRBV3-1 and TRBJ1-2; TRBD1 matches 7 bases. Germline lookup yields CDR1 LGHDT and CDR2 YNNKEL (reference sequence). The CDR3 runs 14 residues.

This clonotype came up many times. The chain carries TRBV7-3 and TRBJ2-3; perhaps D is TRBD1 or TRBD2 (5 bases each). V lost 1 base and J 1 base, leaving 6 bases between the germline ends. Germline V gene data show CDR1 as SGHTA and CDR2 as FQGTGA. The CDR3 covers 14 residues. DNA for the CDR3: TGTGCCAGCAGCTTAATGGGGGGCACAGATACGCAGTATTTT. This codes for CASSLMGGTDTQYF.

The CDR3 sequence is CSARVGGRNIQYF. In DNA form, the CDR3 reads TGCAGTGCTAGAGTAGGAGGGAGGAACATTCAGTACTTC. This rearrangement joins TRBV20-1 to TRBJ2-4, with D possibly TRBD2 on 6 matching bases. Germline values: CDR1 DFQATT, CDR2 SNEGSKA (reference sequence). CDR3 length equals 13 residues. Between the trimmed V and J ends, which lost 1 base and 7 bases, there was a span of 11 bases.

The CDR3 here is CASSPSMNTEAFF. The CDR3 DNA is TGTGCCAGCAGCCCAAGTATGAACACTGAAGCTTTCTTT. The chain carries TRBV9 and TRBJ1-1; no clear D. The CDR3 contains 13 residues. Trimming took off 4 bases at V and 0 bases at J, with 7 bases between the two ends. Germline lookup yields CDR1 SGDLS and CDR2 YYNGEE.

The chain carries TRBV12-3 or TRBV12-4 and TRBJ2-1; TRBD2 agrees at 15 bases. V trimming: 9 bases; J trimming: 7 bases; junction bases outside the gene matches: 7. The CDR3 spans 15 residues. The CDR3 reads CASGTSGRNGNEQFF. The CDR3 region has the DNA TGTGCCAGTGGGACTAGCGGGAGGAACGGGAATGAGCAGTTCTTC.

This clonotype came up once. J is TRBJ2-5 and V is TRBV12-3 or TRBV12-4; TRBD2 aligns across 13 bases. The length of the CDR3 is 15 residues. With 5 bases clipped from V and 4 bases from J, the junction kept 4 bases outside the gene matches. The CDR3 DNA follows: TGTGCCAGCAGTGTCTGGACTAGCGGGGGAGAGACCCAGTACTTC. Translation: CASSVWTSGGETQYF.

In this sample, this clonotype turned up a few times. The genes are TRBV9 and TRBJ2-7, with D perhaps TRBD2 (6 bases). The CDR3 runs to 16 residues. Trimming pared 0 bases from V and 3 bases from J, leaving 16 bases between. CDR1 SGDLS and CDR2 YYNGEE come from the germline V gene. CDR3 bases: TGTGCCAGCAGCGTAGGGGGGACTTTAATAGGCTACGAGCAGTACTTC. The encoded protein is CASSVGGTLIGYEQYF.

This clonotype was seen a few times. The rearrangement links TRBV6-5 to TRBJ1-1; D perhaps matches TRBD1 (5 bases). CDR3 length: 16 amino acids. Per germline, CDR1 MNHEY and CDR2 SVGAGI. V lost 2 bases and J 2 bases, leaving 15 bases between the germline ends. The CDR3: CASSYIGPGPNTEAFF. The CDR3 DNA is TGTGCCAGCAGTTACATAGGTCCGGGACCAAACACTGAAGCTTTCTTT.

This chain joins TRBV12-3 or TRBV12-4 and TRBJ1-2; D not resolved. Trimming removed 7 bases from V and 7 bases from J, with 10 bases in between. CDR3 length: 11 residues. CDR3 residues: CASTQEGGYTF. In DNA form, the CDR3 reads TGTGCCAGCACCCAAGAAGGTGGCTACACCTTC.

This clonotype was picked up a small number of times. The genes are TRBV7-2 and TRBJ2-5, with D possibly TRBD1 on 6 matching bases. This CDR3 spans 12 amino acids. Trimming cost V 8 bases and J 4 bases, with 11 bases left between them. Germline-derived CDR1 and CDR2 are SGHTA and FQGNSA. Written as DNA, the CDR3 is TGTGCCAGCGGTCACAGGGCAGAGACCCAGTACTTC. This sequence encodes CASGHRAETQYF. The full variable domain, its missing parts supplied by reference TRBV7-2 and TRBJ2-5, is GAGVSQSPSNKVTEKGKDVELRCDPISGHTALYWYRQSLGQGLEFLIYFQGNSAPDKSGLPSDRFSAERTGGSVSTLTIQRTQQEDSAVYLCASGHRAETQYFGPGTRLLVL.

This clonotype came up many times. This rearrangement joins TRBV6-5 to TRBJ1-4, with D unresolved. The germline V gene encodes CDR1 MNHEY and CDR2 SVGAGI. The CDR3 consists of 14 residues. The V and J ends lost 10 bases and 0 bases respectively, with 12 bases between them. CDR3 DNA sequence: TGTGCCACCAAGAACACAGCAACTAATGAAAAACTGTTTTTT. It is translated as CATKNTATNEKLFF.

This clonotype turned up a few times. The chain combines TRBV4-2 with TRBJ1-2; TRBD1 matches at 8 bases. Per the germline V gene, CDR1 is LGHNA and CDR2 is YNFKEQ. V was clipped by 3 bases and J by 5 bases; unmatched bases: 8. This CDR3 is 15 amino acids long. The CDR3 DNA reads as TGTGCCAGCAGCCAGGAACGGACAGGGCATTATGGCTACACCTTC. Amino acid sequence: CASSQERTGHYGYTF.